Listed here are 12 T cell receptor beta chains from one sample, sequenced in a study of blood T cell repertoires in COVID-19. Profiling relied on immunoSEQ multiplex PCR, and the TCRdb table lists in-frame clones only, not all of them. The top ten clones hold around 6.7% of a sample with about 160,000 clones, more than 75% of them seen once. Sequencing was done on a sample of PBMCs or T cells enriched from blood (not recorded which). These receptors were collected from a woman aged 50 to 60 who had recovered from COVID-19.

The V and J genes are TRBV6-1 and TRBJ1-6; D gene unclear. CDR3 length equals 16 residues. Germline V lookup: CDR1 MNHNS, CDR2 SASEGT. V lost 2 bases, J lost 0 bases, and 8 bases lay in between. CDR3 in DNA: TGTGCCAGCAGTGAAATACAGAGCTCCTATAATTCACCCCTCCACTTT. Translated, it gives CASSEIQSSYNSPLHF.

The chain has TRBV30 and TRBJ1-6, with 7 bases lining up with TRBD1. The germline CDR1 and CDR2 sequences are GTSNPN and SVGIG (reference sequence). With V trimmed by 2 bases and J by 1 base, 2 bases remained unmatched. The CDR3 has 15 amino acids. The CDR3 spells CAWSLQGSYNSPLHF. CDR3 nucleotides: TGTGCCTGGAGTTTACAGGGGTCCTATAATTCACCCCTCCACTTT.

The chain uses TRBV19 and TRBJ2-7; no definite D call. Trimming pared 5 bases from V and 2 bases from J, leaving 13 bases between. CDR1 is LNHDA, CDR2 SQIVND, per germline (reference sequence). CDR3 length equals 14 residues. For the CDR3, the DNA is TGTGCCAGTAGTGACCAACGAGGAGCCTACGAGCAGTACTTC. This translates into CASSDQRGAYEQYF. Together with reference TRBV19 and TRBJ2-7, the CDR3 gives the full variable domain: DGGITQSPKYLFRKEGQNVTLSCEQNLNHDAMYWYRQDPGQGLRLIYYSQIVNDFQKGDIAEGYSVSREKKESFPLTVTSAQKNPTAFYLCASSDQRGAYEQYFGPGTRLTVT.

This chain uses TRBV4-1 with TRBJ1-1; no reliable D call. Per germline, CDR1 MGHRA and CDR2 YSYEKL. V was trimmed by 3 bases and J by 4 bases, leaving 12 bases between them. This CDR3 is 14 amino acids long. CDR3 region: CASSHSEDLTEAFF. CDR3 DNA: TGCGCCAGCAGCCATAGTGAAGATCTCACTGAAGCTTTCTTT.

The chain combines TRBV2 with TRBJ2-3; 8 nucleotides line up with TRBD2. The CDR3 covers 17 residues. Looked up from germline, CDR1 is SNHLY and CDR2 is FYNNEI. V lost 0 bases to trimming and J lost 6 bases; unmatched junction nucleotides: 11. In DNA form, the CDR3 reads TGTGCCAGCAGTGAAGCGCCGTTTAGCGGGGCAGGGGATACGCAGTATTTT. This sequence encodes CASSEAPFSGAGDTQYF. Supplemented by reference TRBV2 and TRBJ2-3, the full variable domain reads EPEVTQTPSHQVTQMGQEVILRCVPISNHLYFYWYRQILGQKVEFLVSFYNNEISEKSEIFDDQFSVERPDGSNFTLKIRSTKLEDSAMYFCASSEAPFSGAGDTQYFGPGTRLTVL.

The genes are TRBV9 and TRBJ2-3, with 8 bases fitting TRBD2. Germline CDR1 reads SGDLS; CDR2 reads YYNGEE. The length of the CDR3 is 18 residues. After removal of 0 bases from V and 4 bases from J, the junction contained 13 bases not matched to a gene. The CDR3 protein is CASSVVSGAGGRSDTQYF. The DNA for the CDR3 is TGTGCCAGCAGCGTAGTTTCCGGGGCGGGGGGCCGCTCAGATACGCAGTATTTT.

This chain uses TRBV4-3 with TRBJ1-2; D is ambiguous. Germline lookup yields CDR1 LGHNA and CDR2 YSLEER. Trimming left V 0 bases short and J 7 bases short, with 9 bases between. The CDR3 sequence is 13 residues long. The CDR3 sequence: CASSQEKYGGYTF. The CDR3 DNA reads TGCGCCAGCAGCCAAGAAAAATACGGTGGCTACACCTTC.

This clone was picked up one time. V is TRBV2 and J is TRBJ1-2; 9 nucleotides agree with TRBD1. V gave up 2 bases and J gave up 8 bases; unmatched junction bases: 9. CDR1 SNHLY and CDR2 FYNNEI come from the germline V gene. The CDR3 spans 15 residues. CDR3 bases: TGTGCCAGCAGTGAATACAGGGGGCAGGGGGGCGGCTACACCTTC. Amino acid sequence: CASSEYRGQGGGYTF.

V and J are TRBV6-5 and TRBJ1-1, with TRBD1 matching over 9 bases. The ends lost 7 bases at V and 1 base at J; junction bases unmatched: 4. Germline lookup yields CDR1 MNHEY and CDR2 SVGAGI. The CDR3 sequence is 14 residues long. CDR3 bases: TGTGCCAGCACTCCACAGGGGGCGAACACTGAAGCTTTCTTT. Amino acids: CASTPQGANTEAFF.

The rearrangement uses TRBV6-5 and TRBJ1-1, with D unresolved. Trimming pared 5 bases from V and 7 bases from J, leaving 20 bases between. Germline CDR1 and CDR2: MNHEY and SVGAGI. The CDR3 has 15 residues. CDR3 DNA sequence: TGTGCCAGCAGTCCGTTGACAAATCCTCAAATTGAAGCTTTCTTT. Translated, it gives CASSPLTNPQIEAFF.

The chain joins TRBV5-1 to TRBJ1-2, with 9 positions matching TRBD1. The length of the CDR3 is 15 residues. V shed 3 bases and J 6 bases; nucleotides not matched to a gene: 9. Germline CDR1 SGHRS, CDR2 YFSETQ. CDR3 sequence (DNA): TGCGCCAGCAGCTCCGGGACAGGGTACGGCGATGGCTACACCTTC. It yields the protein CASSSGTGYGDGYTF.

This clone came up a few times. The chain links TRBV3-1 (or the pseudogene TRBV3-2) to TRBJ2-2, with D uncertain. Germline V gene lookup returns CDR1 LGHDT and CDR2 YNNKEL (reference sequence). Trimming took 7 bases from V and 3 from J, leaving 9 bases between them. This CDR3 region has 13 residues. The CDR3 here is CASTRTDTGELFF. CDR3 nucleotides: TGTGCCAGCACCCGTACAGACACCGGGGAGCTGTTTTTT.